One and the same sample provided the 3 T cell receptor beta chains below, sequenced in a study of blood T cell repertoires in COVID-19. Data came from immunoSEQ multiplex PCR; TCRdb stores just in-frame clones and leaves some out. The table includes roughly 150,000 clones, over 75% detected once. Sequencing input: peripheral blood. These receptors originate from a human donor in a cohort sampled during active COVID-19.

This clone was seen only once. The chain uses TRBV7-9 and TRBJ2-1; 11 positions match TRBD2. Germline CDR1 reads SEHNR; CDR2 reads FQNEAQ (reference sequence). The CDR3 sequence is 18 residues long. Trimming removed 1 base from V and 2 bases from J; junction bases left unmatched: 7. The CDR3 DNA is TGTGCCAGCAGCTTAGGACTAGCGGGACCGTCCGCCTACAATGAGCAGTTCTTC. This gives the protein CASSLGLAGPSAYNEQFF. Full variable domain (remainder filled in from reference TRBV7-9 and TRBJ2-1): DTGVSQNPRHKITKRGQNVTFRCDPISEHNRLYWYRQTLGQGPEFLTYFQNEAQLEKSRLLSDRFSAERPKGSFSTLEIQRTEQGDSAMYLCASSLGLAGPSAYNEQFFGPGTRLTVL.

The chain is built from TRBV6-5 and TRBJ1-3; no clear D. V was pared by 0 bases and J by 0 bases, with 9 bases between. The CDR3 length is 16 residues. Per the germline V gene, CDR1 is MNHEY and CDR2 is SVGAGI. CDR3 amino acids: CASSYSTQTSGNTIYF. CDR3 in DNA: TGTGCCAGCAGTTACTCGACACAGACCTCTGGAAACACCATATATTTT.

The CDR3 protein is CASSLQGPRFGGEQFF. Written as DNA, the CDR3 is TGTGCCAGCAGCTTACAGGGACCTCGATTCGGGGGTGAGCAGTTCTTC. The chain couples TRBV7-7 to TRBJ2-1, with TRBD2 as a possible D gene (6 bases). Germline V lookup: CDR1 SSHAT, CDR2 FNYEAQ (reference sequence). The CDR3 runs to 16 residues. Trimming took 2 bases from V and 9 from J, leaving 20 bases between them.